This T cell receptor beta chain was obtained from a study of blood T cell repertoires in COVID-19. Study-level information: Both acute and convalescent COVID-19 samples were obtained from the United States, Italy and Spain.

By share, this clone counts as large. CDR1 is MNHEY and CDR2 is SVGAGI in the germline V gene. V was cut by 11 bases and J by 1 base, with 15 bases left in between. This CDR3 spans 14 amino acids. Authors' processing steps: From reference gene primer amplification, estimates of nucleated cell counts were derived. Sequenced by immunoSEQ multiplex PCR; TCRdb stores in-frame clones only, minus some. Clone size and the V and J calls come from that table; the DNA yielded D and trimming. The table records about 80,000 clones, approximately 90% of them present only once. The specimen was peripheral blood. This TCR was recovered from a woman aged 80 or over with acute or convalescent COVID-19. The chain combines TRBV6-5 with TRBJ1-3, with TRBD1 as a possible D gene (5 bases). CDR3 loop: CAGGDGVSGNTIYF. The DNA of the CDR3 is TGTGCCGGGGGGGATGGGGTGTCTGGAAACACCATATATTTT.